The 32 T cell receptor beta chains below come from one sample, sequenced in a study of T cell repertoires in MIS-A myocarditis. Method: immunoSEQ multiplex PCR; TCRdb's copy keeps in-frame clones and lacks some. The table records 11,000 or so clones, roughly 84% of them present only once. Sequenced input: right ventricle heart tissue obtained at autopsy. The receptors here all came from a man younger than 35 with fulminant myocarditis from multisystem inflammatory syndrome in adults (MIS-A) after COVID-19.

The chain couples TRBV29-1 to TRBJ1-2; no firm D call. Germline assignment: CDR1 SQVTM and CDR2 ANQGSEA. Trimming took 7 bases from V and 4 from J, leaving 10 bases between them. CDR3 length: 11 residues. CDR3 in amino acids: CSATSTYGYTF. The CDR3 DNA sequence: TGCAGCGCCACAAGCACCTATGGCTACACCTTC. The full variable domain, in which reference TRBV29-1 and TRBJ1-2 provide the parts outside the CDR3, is SAVISQKPSRDICQRGTSLTIQCQVDSQVTMMFWYRQQPGQSLTLIATANQGSEATYESGFVIDKFPISRPNLTFSTLTVSNMSPEDSSIYLCSATSTYGYTFGSGTRLTVV.

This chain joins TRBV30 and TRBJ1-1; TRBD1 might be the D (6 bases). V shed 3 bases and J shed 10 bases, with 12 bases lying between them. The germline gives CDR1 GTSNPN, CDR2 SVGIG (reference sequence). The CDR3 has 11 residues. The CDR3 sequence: CAWSKGGGAFF. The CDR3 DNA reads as TGTGCCTGGAGCAAAGGGGGGGGAGCTTTCTTT.

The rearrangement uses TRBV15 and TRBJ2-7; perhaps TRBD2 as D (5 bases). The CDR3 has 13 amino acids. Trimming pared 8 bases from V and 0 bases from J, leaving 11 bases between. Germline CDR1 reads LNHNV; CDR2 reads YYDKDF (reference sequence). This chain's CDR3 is CATAEGTSYEQYF. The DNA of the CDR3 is TGTGCCACCGCCGAGGGTACCTCCTACGAGCAGTACTTC.

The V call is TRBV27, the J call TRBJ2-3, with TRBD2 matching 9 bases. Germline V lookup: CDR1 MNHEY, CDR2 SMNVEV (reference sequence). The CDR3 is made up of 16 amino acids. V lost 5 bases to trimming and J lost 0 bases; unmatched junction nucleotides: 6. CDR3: CASSPTSGTSTDTQYF. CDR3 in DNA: TGTGCCAGCAGTCCGACTAGCGGAACTAGCACAGATACGCAGTATTTT.

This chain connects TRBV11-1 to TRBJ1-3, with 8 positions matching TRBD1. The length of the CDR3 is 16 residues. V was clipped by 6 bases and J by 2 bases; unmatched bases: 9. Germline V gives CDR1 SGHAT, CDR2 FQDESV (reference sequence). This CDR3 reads CASRTPLGQAGNTIYF. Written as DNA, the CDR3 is TGTGCCAGCAGAACCCCCCTGGGACAGGCTGGAAACACCATATATTTT.

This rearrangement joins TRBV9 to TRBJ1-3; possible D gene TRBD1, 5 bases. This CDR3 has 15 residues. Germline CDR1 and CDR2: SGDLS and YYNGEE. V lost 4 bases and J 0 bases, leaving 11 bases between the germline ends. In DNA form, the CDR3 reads TGTGCCAGCAGCTCCAGGGTAAACTCTGGAAACACCATATATTTT. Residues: CASSSRVNSGNTIYF.

This CDR3 reads CASSSLNQAQHF. CDR3 coding DNA: TGTGCCAGCAGCTCATTGAATCAAGCCCAGCATTTT. The V and J genes are TRBV7-9 and TRBJ1-5; D is unresolved. CDR3 length: 12 amino acids. V dropped 4 bases and J dropped 11 bases, with 12 bases sitting between them. In germline, CDR1 is SEHNR, CDR2 FQNEAQ (reference sequence).

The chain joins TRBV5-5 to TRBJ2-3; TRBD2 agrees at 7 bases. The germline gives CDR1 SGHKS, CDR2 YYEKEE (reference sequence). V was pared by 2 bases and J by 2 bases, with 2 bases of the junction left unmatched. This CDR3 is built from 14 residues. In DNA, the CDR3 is TGTGCCAGCAGCTTACGGGACTACACAGATACGCAGTATTTT. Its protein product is CASSLRDYTDTQYF.

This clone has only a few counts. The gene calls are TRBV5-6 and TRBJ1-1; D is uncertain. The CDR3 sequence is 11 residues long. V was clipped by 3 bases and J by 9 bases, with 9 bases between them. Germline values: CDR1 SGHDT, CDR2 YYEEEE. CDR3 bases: TGTGCCAGCAGCTCCGGGTTCCAAGCTTTCTTT. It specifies CASSSGFQAFF.

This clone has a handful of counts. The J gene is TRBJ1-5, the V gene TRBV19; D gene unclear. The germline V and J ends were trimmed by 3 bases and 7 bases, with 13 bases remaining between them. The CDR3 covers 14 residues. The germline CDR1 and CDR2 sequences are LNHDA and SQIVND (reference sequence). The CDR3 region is CASSIIGIRQPQHF. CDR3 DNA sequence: TGTGCCAGTAGTATTATCGGGATACGCCAGCCCCAGCATTTT.

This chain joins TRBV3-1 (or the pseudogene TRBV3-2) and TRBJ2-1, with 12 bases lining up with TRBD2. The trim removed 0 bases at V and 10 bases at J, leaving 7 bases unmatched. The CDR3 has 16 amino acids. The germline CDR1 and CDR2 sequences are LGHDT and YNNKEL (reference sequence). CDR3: CASSQDFTSGRTEQFF. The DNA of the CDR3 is TGTGCCAGCAGCCAAGATTTCACTAGCGGGAGGACCGAGCAGTTCTTC.

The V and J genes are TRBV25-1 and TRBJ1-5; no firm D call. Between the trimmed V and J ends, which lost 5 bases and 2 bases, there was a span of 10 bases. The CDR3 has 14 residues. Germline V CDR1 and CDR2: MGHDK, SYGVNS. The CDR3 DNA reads TGTGCCAGCAGTCCCTATAAAGGCAATCAGCCCCAGCATTTT. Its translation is CASSPYKGNQPQHF.

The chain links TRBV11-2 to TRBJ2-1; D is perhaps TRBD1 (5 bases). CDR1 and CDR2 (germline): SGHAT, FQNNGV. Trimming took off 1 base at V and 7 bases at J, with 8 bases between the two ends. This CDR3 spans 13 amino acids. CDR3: CASSLGKGNEQFF. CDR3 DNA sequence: TGTGCCAGCAGCTTAGGGAAGGGGAATGAGCAGTTCTTC.

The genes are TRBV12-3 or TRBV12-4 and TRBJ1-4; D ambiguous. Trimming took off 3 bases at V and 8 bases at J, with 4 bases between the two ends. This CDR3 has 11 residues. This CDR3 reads CASSFREKLFF. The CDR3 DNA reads TGTGCCAGCAGTTTTAGGGAAAAACTGTTTTTT.

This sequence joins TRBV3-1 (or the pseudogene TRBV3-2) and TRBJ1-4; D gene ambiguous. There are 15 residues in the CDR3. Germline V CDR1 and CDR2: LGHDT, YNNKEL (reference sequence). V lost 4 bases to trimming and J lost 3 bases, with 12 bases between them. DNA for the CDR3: TGTGCCAGCAGCCCTACTCGGAACTCTAATGAAAAACTGTTTTTT. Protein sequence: CASSPTRNSNEKLFF.

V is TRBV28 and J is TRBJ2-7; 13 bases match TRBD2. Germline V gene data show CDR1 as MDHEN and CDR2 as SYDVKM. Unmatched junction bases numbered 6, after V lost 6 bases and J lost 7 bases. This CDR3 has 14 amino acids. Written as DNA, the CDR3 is TGTGCCAGCAGCCCGGGACTAGCGGGAAGAGAGCAGTACTTC. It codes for CASSPGLAGREQYF.

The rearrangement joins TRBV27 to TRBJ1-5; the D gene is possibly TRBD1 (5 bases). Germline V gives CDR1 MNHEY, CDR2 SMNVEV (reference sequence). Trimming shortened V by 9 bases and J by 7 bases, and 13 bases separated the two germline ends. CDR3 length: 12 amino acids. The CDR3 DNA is TGTGCCAGTGGGACGGGCAGACAGCCCCAGCATTTT. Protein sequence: CASGTGRQPQHF.

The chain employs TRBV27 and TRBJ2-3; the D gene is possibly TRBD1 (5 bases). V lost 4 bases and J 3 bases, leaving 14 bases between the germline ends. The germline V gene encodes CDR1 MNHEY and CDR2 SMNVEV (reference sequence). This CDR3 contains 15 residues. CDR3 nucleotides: TGTGCCAGCAGTTCACAACGAAGACAGACAGATACGCAGTATTTT. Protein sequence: CASSSQRRQTDTQYF.

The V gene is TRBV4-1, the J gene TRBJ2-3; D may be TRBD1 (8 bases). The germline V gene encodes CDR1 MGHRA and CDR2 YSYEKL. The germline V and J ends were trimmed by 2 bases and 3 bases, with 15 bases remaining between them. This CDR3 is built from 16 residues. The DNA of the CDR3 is TGCGCCAGCAGCCAAATCTACAGGGGGGGGACAGATACGCAGTATTTT. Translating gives CASSQIYRGGTDTQYF.

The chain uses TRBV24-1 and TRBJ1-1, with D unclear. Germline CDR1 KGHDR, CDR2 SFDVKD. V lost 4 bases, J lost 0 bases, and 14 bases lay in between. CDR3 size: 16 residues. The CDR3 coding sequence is TGTGCCACCAGTGACGATCGAAATGGGGTGAACACTGAAGCTTTCTTT. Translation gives CATSDDRNGVNTEAFF.

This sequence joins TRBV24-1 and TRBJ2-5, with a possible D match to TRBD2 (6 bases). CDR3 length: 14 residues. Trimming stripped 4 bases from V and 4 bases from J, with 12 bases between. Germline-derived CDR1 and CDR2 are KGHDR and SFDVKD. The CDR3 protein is CATSDEGRRETQYF. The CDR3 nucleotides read TGTGCCACCAGTGACGAGGGGAGGCGAGAGACCCAGTACTTC.

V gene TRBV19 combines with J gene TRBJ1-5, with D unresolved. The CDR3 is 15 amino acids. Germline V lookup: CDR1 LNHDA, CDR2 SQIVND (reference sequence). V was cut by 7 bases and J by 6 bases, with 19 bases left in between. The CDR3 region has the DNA TGTGCCAGTACCACAGAACAATTCCCTGGTCAGCCCCAGCATTTT. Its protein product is CASTTEQFPGQPQHF.

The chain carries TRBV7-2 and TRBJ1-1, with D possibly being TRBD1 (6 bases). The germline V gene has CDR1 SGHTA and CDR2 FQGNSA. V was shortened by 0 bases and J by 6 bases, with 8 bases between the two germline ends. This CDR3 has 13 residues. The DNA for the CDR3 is TGTGCCAGCAGCTTAGCGCAGGGGTCTGAAGCTTTCTTT. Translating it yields CASSLAQGSEAFF.

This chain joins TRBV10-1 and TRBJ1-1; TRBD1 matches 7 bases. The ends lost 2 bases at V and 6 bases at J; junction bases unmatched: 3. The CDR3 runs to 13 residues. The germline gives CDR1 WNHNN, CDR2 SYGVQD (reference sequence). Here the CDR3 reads CASSEITGAEAFF. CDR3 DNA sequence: TGCGCCAGCAGTGAGATAACAGGGGCTGAAGCTTTCTTT.

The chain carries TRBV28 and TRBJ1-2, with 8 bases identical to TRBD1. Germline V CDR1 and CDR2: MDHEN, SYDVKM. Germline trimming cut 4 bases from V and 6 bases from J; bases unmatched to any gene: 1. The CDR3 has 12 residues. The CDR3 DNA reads TGTGCCAGCAGTTCCAGGGGGCATGGCTACACCTTC. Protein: CASSSRGHGYTF.

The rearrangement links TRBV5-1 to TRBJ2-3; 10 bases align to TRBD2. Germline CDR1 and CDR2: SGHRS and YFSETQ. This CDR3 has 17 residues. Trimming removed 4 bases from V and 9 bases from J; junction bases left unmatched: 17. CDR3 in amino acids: CASSPGVSSGSRSTQYF. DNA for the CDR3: TGCGCCAGCAGCCCGGGCGTTTCTAGCGGGAGCCGCTCGACGCAGTATTTT.

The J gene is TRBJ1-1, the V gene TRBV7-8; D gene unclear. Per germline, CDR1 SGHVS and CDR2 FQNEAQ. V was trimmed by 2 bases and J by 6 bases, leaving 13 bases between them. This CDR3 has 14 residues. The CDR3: CASSLSYAFAEAFF. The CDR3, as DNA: TGTGCCAGCAGCTTATCGTATGCGTTCGCTGAAGCTTTCTTT.

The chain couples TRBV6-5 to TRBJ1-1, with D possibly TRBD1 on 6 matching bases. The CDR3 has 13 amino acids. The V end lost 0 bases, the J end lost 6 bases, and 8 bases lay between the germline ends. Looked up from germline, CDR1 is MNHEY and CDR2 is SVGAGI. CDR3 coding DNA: TGTGCCAGCAGTTACTCCAGGGGACCTGAAGCTTTCTTT. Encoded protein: CASSYSRGPEAFF.

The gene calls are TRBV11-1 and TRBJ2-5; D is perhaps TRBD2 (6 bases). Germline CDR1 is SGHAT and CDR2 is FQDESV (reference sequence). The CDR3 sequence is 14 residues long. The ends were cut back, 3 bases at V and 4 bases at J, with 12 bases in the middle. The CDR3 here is CASSFLGGGETQYF. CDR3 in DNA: TGTGCCAGCAGCTTCCTGGGGGGTGGAGAGACCCAGTACTTC.

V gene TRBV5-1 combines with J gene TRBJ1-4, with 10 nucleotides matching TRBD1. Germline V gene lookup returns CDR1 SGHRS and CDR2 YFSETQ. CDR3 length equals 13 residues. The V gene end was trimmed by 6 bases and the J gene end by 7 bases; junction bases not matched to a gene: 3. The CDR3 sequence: CASNRDRGEKLFF. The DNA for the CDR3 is TGCGCCAGCAACCGGGACAGGGGTGAAAAACTGTTTTTT.

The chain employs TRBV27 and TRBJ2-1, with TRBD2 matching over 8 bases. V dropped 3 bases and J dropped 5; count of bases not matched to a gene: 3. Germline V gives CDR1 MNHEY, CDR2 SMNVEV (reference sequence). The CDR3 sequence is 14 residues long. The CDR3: CASSLTSADNEQFF. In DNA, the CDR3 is TGTGCCAGCAGTTTGACTAGCGCCGACAATGAGCAGTTCTTC.

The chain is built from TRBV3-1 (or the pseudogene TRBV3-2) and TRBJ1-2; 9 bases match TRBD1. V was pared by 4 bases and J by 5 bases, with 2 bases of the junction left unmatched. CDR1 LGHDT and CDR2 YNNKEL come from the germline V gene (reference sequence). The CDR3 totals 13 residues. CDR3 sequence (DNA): TGTGCCAGCAGCCCCGGGACAGGGTATGGCTACACCTTC. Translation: CASSPGTGYGYTF.